One and the same sample provided the 8 T cell receptor beta chains below, sequenced in a study of shared clonotypes between healthy human individuals. It was CD45RO-negative cells, positively selected for CCR7, that made up naive CD8 cells, with terminally differentiated effector memory CD45RA+ cells excluded. The method was immunoSEQ multiplex PCR; TCRdb's version includes in-frame clones alone and lacks a portion of them. The sample records roughly 770,000 clones, roughly 96% being singletons. Sequenced input: naive CD8+ T cells sorted from blood. Receptors were obtained from a man aged 30 to 39 in good health.

The rearrangement links TRBV27 to TRBJ2-1; 8 bases match TRBD2. This CDR3 is 16 amino acids long. The germline V gene has CDR1 MNHEY and CDR2 SMNVEV (reference sequence). The junction had 6 bases not matched to a gene; V was cut back by 0 bases and J by 5 bases. CDR3 nucleotide sequence: TGTGCCAGCAGTTTATCTCGTAGCGGGATCGACAATGAGCAGTTCTTC. Amino acid sequence: CASSLSRSGIDNEQFF.

The chain uses TRBV19 and TRBJ2-7; either TRBD1 or TRBD2 may fit D (5 bases each). The V end was cut by 4 bases, the J end by 7 bases, with 11 bases between. CDR1 is LNHDA, CDR2 SQIVND, per germline (reference sequence). CDR3 length equals 12 residues. The CDR3 nucleotides are TGTGCCAGTAGTACGGGGACGGGGGAGCAGTACTTC. Its protein is CASSTGTGEQYF.

The V gene is TRBV13, the J gene TRBJ2-7; 9 bases are a match to TRBD1. This CDR3 spans 15 amino acids. The trim removed 5 bases at V and 3 bases at J, leaving 8 bases unmatched. The germline gives CDR1 PRHDT, CDR2 FYEKMQ (reference sequence). CDR3 nucleotides: TGTGCCAGCAGCATTTCCGGGACAGGGATCTACGAGCAGTACTTC. It translates to CASSISGTGIYEQYF.

About this clone: The sample contains more than one DNA sequence encoding this CDR3. The chain is built from TRBV27 and TRBJ2-7; TRBD2 matches at 7 bases. The germline V gene encodes CDR1 MNHEY and CDR2 SMNVEV (reference sequence). The CDR3 is 12 amino acids. Unmatched junction bases numbered 2, after V lost 3 bases and J lost 6 bases. CDR3 amino acids: CASSFPGGEQYF. CDR3 bases: TGTGCCAGCAGTTTTCCGGGGGGCGAGCAGTACTTC.

The chain employs TRBV27 and TRBJ1-1; TRBD1 agrees at 8 bases. Germline V gives CDR1 MNHEY, CDR2 SMNVEV (reference sequence). V shed 5 bases, J shed 0 bases, and the junction held 8 bases outside the gene matches. The CDR3 contains 16 residues. This chain's CDR3 is CASSPGTGLMNTEAFF. CDR3 DNA: TGTGCCAGCAGTCCTGGGACAGGTCTTATGAACACTGAAGCTTTCTTT.

The V and J genes are TRBV2 and TRBJ1-3; D is ambiguous. The CDR3 has 14 amino acids. Trimming stripped 2 bases from V and 0 bases from J, with 5 bases between. Germline values: CDR1 SNHLY, CDR2 FYNNEI. The CDR3 is CASSEMGSGNTIYF. DNA of the CDR3: TGTGCCAGCAGTGAAATGGGCTCTGGAAACACCATATATTTT.

This chain uses TRBV9 with TRBJ2-3; D is unclear. The germline CDR1 and CDR2 sequences are SGDLS and YYNGEE. This CDR3 region has 13 residues. V shed 3 bases and J shed 1 base, with 6 bases lying between them. The CDR3 region has the DNA TGTGCCAGCAGCGAGAGCGGCACAGATACGCAGTATTTT. It codes for CASSESGTDTQYF.

This clone was picked up one time. This chain uses TRBV9 with TRBJ1-4; TRBD1 matches 7 bases. V lost 3 bases, J lost 8 bases, and 10 bases stayed unmatched. Germline V gene sequence: CDR1 SGDLS, CDR2 YYNGEE. This CDR3 has 15 amino acids. In DNA, the CDR3 is TGTGCCAGCAGCGCCGACAGGGTAGGAGGGGAAAAACTGTTTTTT. It yields the protein CASSADRVGGEKLFF.